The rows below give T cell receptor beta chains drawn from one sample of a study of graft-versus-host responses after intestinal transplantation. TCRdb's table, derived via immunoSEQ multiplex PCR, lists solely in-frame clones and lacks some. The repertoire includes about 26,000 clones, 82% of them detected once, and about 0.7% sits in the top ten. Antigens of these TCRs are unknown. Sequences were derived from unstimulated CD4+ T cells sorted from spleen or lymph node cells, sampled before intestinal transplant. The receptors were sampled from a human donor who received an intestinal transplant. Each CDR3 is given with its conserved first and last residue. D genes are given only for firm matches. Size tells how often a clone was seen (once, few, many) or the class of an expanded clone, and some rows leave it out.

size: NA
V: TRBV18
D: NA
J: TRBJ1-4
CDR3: CASSPPRGTSEKLFF
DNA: TGTGCCAGCTCACCACCGCGGGGAACTAGTGAAAAACTGTTTTTT

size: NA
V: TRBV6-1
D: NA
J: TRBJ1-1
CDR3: CASRPPRDSASVFF
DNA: TGTGCCAGCAGACCCCCAAGGGACTCGGCCTCCGTTTTCTTT

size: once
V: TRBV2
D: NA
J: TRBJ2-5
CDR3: CASSPPGTRGETQYF
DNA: TGTGCCAGCAGTCCCCCCGGGACCAGGGGAGAGACCCAGTACTTC

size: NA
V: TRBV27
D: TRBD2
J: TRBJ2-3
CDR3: CASSLAGVVDTQYF
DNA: TGTGCCAGCAGCCTAGCGGGAGTCGTAGATACGCAGTATTTT

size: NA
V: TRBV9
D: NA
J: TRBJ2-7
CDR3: CASSVGSFSYEQYF
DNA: TGTGCCAGCAGCGTAGGTTCTTTCTCCTACGAGCAGTACTTC

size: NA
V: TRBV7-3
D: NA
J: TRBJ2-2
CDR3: CASSLGLITGELFF
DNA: TGTGCCAGCAGCTTGGGCCTAATCACCGGGGAGCTGTTTTTT

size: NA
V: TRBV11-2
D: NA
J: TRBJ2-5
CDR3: CASSPSSASAETQYF
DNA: TGTGCCAGCAGCCCGTCAAGTGCTAGCGCTGAGACCCAGTACTTC

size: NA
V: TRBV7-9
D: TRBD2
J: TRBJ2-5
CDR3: CATRTSGQETQYF
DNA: TGTGCCACAAGGACTAGCGGACAAGAGACCCAGTACTTC

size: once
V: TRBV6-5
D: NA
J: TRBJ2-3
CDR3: CASNPGTSSDTQYF
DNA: TGTGCCAGCAATCCTGGGACTTCTTCGGATACGCAGTATTTT

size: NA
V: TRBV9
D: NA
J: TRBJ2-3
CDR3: CASSVAGRDPNTQYF
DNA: TGTGCCAGCAGCGTAGCCGGAAGGGATCCGAATACGCAGTATTTT

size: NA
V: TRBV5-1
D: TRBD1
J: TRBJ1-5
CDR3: CASSYGTGYSNQPQHF
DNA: TGCGCCAGCAGCTATGGGACAGGGTATAGCAATCAGCCCCAGCATTTT

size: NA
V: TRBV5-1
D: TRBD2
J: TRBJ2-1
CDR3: CASSLASGGWNEQFF
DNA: TGCGCCAGCAGTCTGGCTAGCGGGGGGTGGAATGAGCAGTTCTTC

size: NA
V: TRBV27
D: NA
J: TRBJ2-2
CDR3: CASRTGNTGELFF
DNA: TGTGCCAGCAGGACAGGGAACACCGGGGAGCTGTTTTTT

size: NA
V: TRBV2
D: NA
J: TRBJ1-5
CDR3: CASSEEPLGAWSNQPQHF
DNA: TGTGCCAGCAGTGAAGAGCCGCTAGGGGCATGGAGCAATCAGCCCCAGCATTTT

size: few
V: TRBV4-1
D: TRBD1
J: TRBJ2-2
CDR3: CASSHSGGRTGELFF
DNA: TGCGCCAGCAGCCACTCAGGGGGTAGGACCGGGGAGCTGTTTTTT

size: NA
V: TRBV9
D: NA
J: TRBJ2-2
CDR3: CASSVGNTGELFF
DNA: TGTGCCAGCAGCGTAGGGAACACCGGGGAGCTGTTTTTT

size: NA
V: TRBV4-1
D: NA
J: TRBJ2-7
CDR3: CASSQGWNGPPSYEQYF
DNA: TGCGCCAGCAGCCAAGGTTGGAACGGGCCGCCCTCCTACGAGCAGTACTTC

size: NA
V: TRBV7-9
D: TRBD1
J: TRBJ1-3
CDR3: CASTRGQAISGNTIYF
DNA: TGTGCCAGCACCCGGGGACAGGCAATCTCTGGAAACACCATATATTTT

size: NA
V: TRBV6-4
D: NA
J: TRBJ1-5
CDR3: CASSDSKQQRRNQPQHF
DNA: TGTGCCAGCAGTGACTCGAAGCAACAGCGCCGCAATCAGCCCCAGCATTTT

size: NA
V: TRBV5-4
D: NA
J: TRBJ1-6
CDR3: CASSSPGANNSPLHF
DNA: TGTGCCAGCAGCTCGCCGGGAGCAAATAATTCACCCCTCCACTTT

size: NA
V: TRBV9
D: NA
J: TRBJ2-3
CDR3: CASSVGGVGHSSTDTQYF
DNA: TGTGCCAGCAGCGTAGGAGGAGTAGGACACTCTAGCACAGATACGCAGTATTTT

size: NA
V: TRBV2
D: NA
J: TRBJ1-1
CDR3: CASSVGRRNTEAFF
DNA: TGTGCCAGCAGTGTCGGACGGAGGAACACTGAAGCTTTCTTT

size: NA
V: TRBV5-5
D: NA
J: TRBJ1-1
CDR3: CASRRPVGMNTEAFF
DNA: TGTGCCAGCAGACGTCCAGTTGGCATGAACACTGAAGCTTTCTTT

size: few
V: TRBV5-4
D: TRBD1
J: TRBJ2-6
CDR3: CASSLYRGASGANVLTF
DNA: TGTGCCAGCAGCTTGTACAGGGGGGCCTCTGGGGCCAACGTCCTGACTTTC

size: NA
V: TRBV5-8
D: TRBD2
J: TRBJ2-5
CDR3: CASSSGAGGPETQYF
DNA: TGTGCCAGCAGCTCCGGAGCGGGAGGGCCGGAGACCCAGTACTTC

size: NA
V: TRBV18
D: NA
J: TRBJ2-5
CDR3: CASSPKETQYF
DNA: TGTGCCAGCTCACCTAAAGAGACCCAGTACTTC

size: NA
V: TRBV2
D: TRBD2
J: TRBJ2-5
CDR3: CASRLTSGGDKTQYF
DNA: TGTGCCAGCAGGCTCACTAGCGGGGGGGACAAGACCCAGTACTTC

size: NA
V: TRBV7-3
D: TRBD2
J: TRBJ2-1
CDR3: CASSFLAGFYNEQFF
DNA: TGTGCCAGCAGCTTTCTAGCGGGGTTTTACAATGAGCAGTTCTTC

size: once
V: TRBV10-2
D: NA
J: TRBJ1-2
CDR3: CASSESVTGYTF
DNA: TGCGCCAGCAGTGAGTCGGTAACTGGCTACACCTTC

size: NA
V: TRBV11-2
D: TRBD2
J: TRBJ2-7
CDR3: CASSFTTSAVSYEQYF
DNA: TGTGCCAGCAGCTTTACGACTAGCGCGGTTTCCTACGAGCAGTACTTC

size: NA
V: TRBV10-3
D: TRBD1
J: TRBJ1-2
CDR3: CAISAGQGYPNYGYTF
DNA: TGTGCCATCAGTGCGGGACAGGGCTACCCTAACTATGGCTACACCTTC

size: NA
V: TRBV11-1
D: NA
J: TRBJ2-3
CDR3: CASSRHTDTQYF
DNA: TGTGCCAGCAGCCGACACACAGATACGCAGTATTTT

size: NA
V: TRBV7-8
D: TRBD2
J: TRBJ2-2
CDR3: CASSSTSNTGELFF
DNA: TGTGCCAGCAGCTCGACTAGCAACACCGGGGAGCTGTTTTTT

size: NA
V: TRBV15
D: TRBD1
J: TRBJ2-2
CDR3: CATSSYGQAGELFF
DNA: TGTGCCACCAGCAGCTATGGACAGGCCGGGGAGCTGTTTTTT

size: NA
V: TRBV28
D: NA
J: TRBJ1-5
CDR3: CASSFWAGQGNSQPQHF
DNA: TGTGCCAGCAGTTTCTGGGCCGGGCAGGGGAATAGTCAGCCCCAGCATTTT

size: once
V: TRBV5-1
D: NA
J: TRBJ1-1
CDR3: CASSLNRGRGTEAFF
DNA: TGCGCCAGCAGCTTGAATCGGGGGCGCGGTACTGAAGCTTTCTTT

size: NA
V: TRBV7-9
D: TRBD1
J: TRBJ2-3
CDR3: CASSRTGGATDTQYF
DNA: TGTGCCAGCAGCCGGACAGGGGGAGCGACAGATACGCAGTATTTT

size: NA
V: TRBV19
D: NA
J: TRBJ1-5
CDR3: CASSFQGQSGNQPQHF
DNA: TGTGCCAGTAGTTTCCAGGGACAATCGGGCAATCAGCCCCAGCATTTT

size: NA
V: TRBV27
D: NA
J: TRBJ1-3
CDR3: CASSLSGVGGNTIYF
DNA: TGTGCCAGCAGTTTATCAGGGGTTGGAGGAAACACCATATATTTT

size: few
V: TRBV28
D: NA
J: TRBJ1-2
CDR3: CASSLFHTNYGYTF
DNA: TGTGCCAGCAGTTTATTTCACACTAACTATGGCTACACCTTC

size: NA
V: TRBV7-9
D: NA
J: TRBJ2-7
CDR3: CASSPRRDFPTYEQYF
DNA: TGTGCCAGCAGCCCGCGCCGGGACTTTCCTACCTACGAGCAGTACTTC

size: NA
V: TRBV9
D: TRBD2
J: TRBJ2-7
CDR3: CASSGTSGSYEQYF
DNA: TGTGCCAGCAGCGGGACTAGCGGGAGTTACGAGCAGTACTTC

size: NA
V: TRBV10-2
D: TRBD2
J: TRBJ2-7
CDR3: CASSDAAGGTYEQYF
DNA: TGCGCCAGCAGTGATGCAGCGGGGGGGACCTACGAGCAGTACTTC

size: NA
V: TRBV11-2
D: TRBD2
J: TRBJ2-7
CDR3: CASSPRLASEQYF
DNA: TGTGCCAGCAGCCCCCGACTAGCTTCCGAGCAGTACTTC

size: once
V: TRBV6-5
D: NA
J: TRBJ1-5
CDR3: CASSYKGPNSNQPQHF
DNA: TGTGCCAGCAGTTACAAGGGACCAAATAGCAATCAGCCCCAGCATTTT

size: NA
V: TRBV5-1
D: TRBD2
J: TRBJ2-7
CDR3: CASSVLAGGPNEQYF
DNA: TGCGCCAGCAGCGTGTTAGCGGGAGGGCCGAACGAGCAGTACTTC

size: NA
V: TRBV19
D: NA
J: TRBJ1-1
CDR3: CATSDSFNTEAFF
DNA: TGTGCCACCTCGGACAGCTTCAACACTGAAGCTTTCTTT

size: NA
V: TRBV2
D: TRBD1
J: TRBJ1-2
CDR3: CASRPGQQYGYTF
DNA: TGTGCCAGCAGACCGGGACAGCAATATGGCTACACCTTC

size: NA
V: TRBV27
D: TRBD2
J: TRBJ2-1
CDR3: CASSLARTRRDEQFF
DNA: TGTGCCAGCAGTTTGGCACGGACTAGGAGGGATGAGCAGTTCTTC

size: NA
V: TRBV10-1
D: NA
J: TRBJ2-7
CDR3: CASRDGSGPYEQYF
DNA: TGCGCCAGCAGGGATGGCAGCGGCCCGTACGAGCAGTACTTC

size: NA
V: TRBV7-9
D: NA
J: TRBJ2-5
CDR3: CASSLGQETQYF
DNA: TGTGCCAGCAGCTTAGGGCAAGAGACCCAGTACTTC

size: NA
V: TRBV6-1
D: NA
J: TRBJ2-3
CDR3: CASNTQGTDTQYF
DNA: TGTGCCAGCAACACCCAGGGTACAGATACGCAGTATTTT

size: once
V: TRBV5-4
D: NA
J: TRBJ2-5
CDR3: CASSYPLGTQYF
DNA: TGTGCCAGCAGCTACCCCCTAGGGACCCAGTACTTC

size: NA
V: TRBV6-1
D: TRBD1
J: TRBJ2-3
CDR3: CASSGQGQDTQYF
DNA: TGTGCCAGCAGTGGACAGGGGCAAGATACGCAGTATTTT

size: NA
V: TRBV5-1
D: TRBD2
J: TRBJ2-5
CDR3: CASSLEGLGETQYF
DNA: TGCGCCAGCAGCTTGGAAGGACTAGGGGAGACCCAGTACTTC

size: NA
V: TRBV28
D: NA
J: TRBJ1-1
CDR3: CASSDRENTEAFF
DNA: TGTGCCAGCAGTGACAGAGAGAACACTGAAGCTTTCTTT

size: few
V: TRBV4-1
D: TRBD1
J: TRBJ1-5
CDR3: CASSPTGTGVTREGQPQHF
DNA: TGCGCCAGCAGCCCCACCGGGACAGGGGTGACGAGGGAAGGACAGCCCCAGCATTTT

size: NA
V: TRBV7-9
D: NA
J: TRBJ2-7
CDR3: CASSYVPYEQYF
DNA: TGTGCCAGCAGCTACGTTCCCTACGAGCAGTACTTC

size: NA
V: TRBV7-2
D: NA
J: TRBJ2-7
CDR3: CASSLGWGVTYEQYF
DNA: TGTGCCAGCAGCTTAGGGTGGGGAGTGACCTACGAGCAGTACTTC